Sequencing of this T cell receptor beta chain was carried out in a study of beta chain features in type 1 diabetes (dated by TCRdb to 2016 to 2019). At the level of the whole study: Mean age, gender distribution, total cell number and subset yield were not different between patients and healthy donors. Across all samples, roughly 110,000,000 sorted cells were examined, and cell number per subset correlated strongly with RNA yield. In the study, TCRB repertoires of sorted circulating CD4+ T cell subsets from recently diagnosed type 1 diabetes patients were compared with those of matched healthy donors. Naive and central memory subsets were obtained from all 30 or so donors, but regulatory and stem cell-like memory subsets were isolated from only 8 patients and roughly eight healthy donors. Results and caveats for the whole study, not just this receptor: PCR might favor shorter templates, but patient and control samples were amplified and corrected together, so any skew would affect both groups equally. At VDJ recombination sites, type 1 diabetes patients had fewer insertions and more deleted nucleotides, which implies abnormalities in thymic rearrangement. Because the HLA sub-analyses included only small numbers of individuals, any influence of HLA type on TCRB rearrangement was left unresolved. Sequencing cDNA rather than genomic DNA could over-represent highly expressing activated cells, although activation and CD3 levels did not differ between groups. Type 1 diabetes patients showed a moderate but significant shortening of TCRB CDR3 length in all four CD4+ subsets. Naive, central memory and regulatory TCRB repertoires appeared to be more similar among patients than among healthy donors.

Taken from the germline V gene, the CDR1 and CDR2 loops are MDHEN and SYDVKM. Clipping removes 3 bases from V and 0 bases from J, with 4 as the unmatched junction base count. The CDR3 numbers 15 residues from cysteine through phenylalanine. Of the read, only the CDR3 DNA is kept; its 45 bases are in frame from base 1. Each donor gave one peripheral blood draw, averaging approximately 110 mL, which was collected into heparinised tubes. Naive, central memory, regulatory and stem cell-like memory CD4+ T cells were sorted on a BD FACSAria II using a panel including CD45RO, CCR7, CD25, CD127, CD95 and CD27. All sorted populations exceeded 95% purity. PBMCs were isolated immediately by Lymphoprep density gradient centrifugation and stained directly without culture. So that batch effects would be minimized, each experiment stained and sorted samples in pairs, pairing one healthy donor with one patient. All of the isolated RNA was reverse transcribed with the High Capacity cDNA Reverse Transcription Kit, so expressed TCRB transcripts were sequenced. Deep immunoSEQ sequencing was applied to naive, central memory and regulatory T cell samples, giving an average of about 3.6 million total reads per sample. Sorted cells were lysed in RLT buffer, and RNA was extracted using DNase-treated RNeasy Micro or Mini kits according to cell number. To prevent cross-contamination, each cell subset was processed individually, whereas patient and healthy donor samples were processed jointly. The immunoSEQ multiplex PCR was used to amplify TCRB sequences from cDNA, yielding 87-bp fragments that span the CDR3 region. Sequencing of the amplicons was done on the Illumina HiSeq platform. The paper's processing steps were these. Synthetic template baselines were used to correct PCR bias computationally, reads within Hamming distance 2 were collapsed, and singletons that could not be merged were discarded. Reads were aligned against IMGT so that V, D and J genes, CDR3 length and insertions or deletions at six rearrangement sites could be assigned. Within each subset, clonotype counts were normalized to sorted cell number, after which true diversity and Gini coefficients were computed with the tcR R package. Repertoire sharing was quantified using the overlap coefficient calculated on TCRB nucleotide sequences. Out-of-frame TCRB sequences from naive cells were analyzed as a proxy for the pre-selection repertoire. Sourced from immuneACCESS, this table was stored by TCRdb with only in-frame sequences that have V and J called. A share of the clones is absent; for the studies checked, an unresolved V gene accounts for under half, and the remainder has no known explanation. V, J and clone size are taken as reported in that table, and D and trimming were inferred from the DNA itself. In all, the sample holds 250,000 to 350,000 clones, and about 11% of those were seen once. Approximately 0.016% of the sample comes from the top ten.

This clone was detected only a few times. What antigen it recognizes has not been identified. It has no much larger one-base neighbor in the sample; base qualities were not kept. Sequenced material: naive CD4+ T cells from blood. This specimen's cell subset or site label, per the study, means: true naive CD4+ T cells. The TCR comes from a woman aged 25-40 years in good health. This chain joins TRBV28 to TRBJ2-5; 7 nucleotides in the junction match TRBD2. The CDR3 region reads CASSFQRGYQETQYF. DNA sequence: TGTGCCAGCAGTTTTCAGCGGGGTTACCAAGAGACCCAGTACTTC. With all but the CDR3 taken from the reference TRBV28 and TRBJ2-5 genes, the full variable domain is: DVKVTQSSRYLVKRTGEKVFLECVQDMDHENMFWYRQDPGLGLRLIYFSYDVKMKEKGDIPEGYSVSREKKERFSLILESASTNQTSMYLCASSFQRGYQETQYFGPGTRLLVL.